A single sample is the source of the 29 T cell receptor beta chains below, sequenced in a study of blood T cells in healthy people across ages. Next came a second PCR, run for about 7 to 12 cycles, which used a sample-barcoded 5' primer along with a J-beta primer mix. Each CDR3 protein is one row after TCRdb ran MiXCR on the 5' RACE reads. The sample includes 1.6 million or so distinct CDR3 sequences, roughly 30% of them seen just once. The sample consisted of blood. These receptors were taken from a woman in her 30s in good health.

The chain has TRBV30 and TRBJ2-7; D gene uncertain. The germline CDR1 and CDR2 sequences are GTSNPN and SVGIG (reference sequence). The V and J ends lost 1 base and 3 bases respectively, with 10 bases between them. CDR3 size: 13 residues. CDR3 DNA: TGTGCCTGGAGTGAACACTCAGGCTACGAGCAGTACTTC. This gives the protein CAWSEHSGYEQYF.

The genes are TRBV7-9 and TRBJ2-5; D call uncertain. Trimming stripped 5 bases from V and 9 bases from J, with 19 bases between. From germline, CDR1 is SEHNR and CDR2 FQNEAQ (reference sequence). CDR3 length: 14 amino acids. The CDR3 coding sequence is TGTGCCAGCAGCCCAGGACCCTCGAATCAGCCCCAGTACTTC. Protein product: CASSPGPSNQPQYF.

V and J are TRBV5-1 and TRBJ2-7; tentatively, D is TRBD1 or TRBD2 (5 bases each). Germline V gives CDR1 SGHRS, CDR2 YFSETQ. V lost 7 bases to trimming and J lost 3 bases, with 17 bases between them. The CDR3 loop spans 14 amino acids. The CDR3 here is CASSRDPEGYEQYF. The DNA of the CDR3 is TGCGCCAGCTCAAGGGACCCTGAAGGCTACGAGCAGTACTTC.

The chain combines TRBV25-1 with TRBJ1-2; D remains ambiguous. The CDR3 is 16 amino acids. Germline loops: CDR1 MGHDK, CDR2 SYGVNS. Trimming removed 3 bases from V and 4 bases from J, with 18 bases in between. The CDR3 here is CASSDNTVPSFYGYTF. CDR3 bases: TGTGCCAGCAGTGATAATACAGTCCCCTCCTTCTATGGCTACACCTTC.

Regarding this clonotype: Its ends do not fully match the called genes, so a read error is possible. The V call is TRBV27, the J call TRBJ1-2, with a possible D match to TRBD1 (5 bases). CDR1 is MNHEY, CDR2 SMNVEV, per germline (reference sequence). This CDR3 is built from 15 residues. The CDR3 nucleotides read TGTACCAGCAGTGTGGGGCCTGGACCGCCCTATGGCTACACCTTC. Translating gives CTSSVGPGPPYGYTF.

This sequence joins TRBV9 and TRBJ2-3, with D possibly matching TRBD2 (7 bases). Trimming pared 7 bases from V and 5 bases from J, leaving 29 bases between. Germline CDR1 reads SGDLS; CDR2 reads YYNGEE. CDR3 length equals 18 residues. CDR3 amino acids: CASAGGLAAGLAQDTQYF. The CDR3 region has the DNA TGTGCCAGCGCTGGGGGGCTAGCGGCGGGTTTAGCACAAGATACGCAGTATTTT.

A few counts support this clonotype. The genes are TRBV20-1 and TRBJ2-1; no reliable D call. The V and J ends lost 5 bases and 7 bases respectively, with 18 bases between them. Germline CDR1 is DFQATT and CDR2 is SNEGSKA (reference sequence). The CDR3 runs to 14 residues. CDR3 region: CSARVPFARNEQFF. The CDR3 DNA sequence: TGCAGTGCTCGGGTTCCTTTTGCGAGGAATGAGCAGTTCTTC.

Comment on this clonotype: Germline is not matched at one junction end, which may reflect a read error. The chain combines TRBV7-8 with TRBJ2-1; D gene unclear. Per germline, CDR1 SGHVS and CDR2 FQNEAQ. This CDR3 region has 15 residues. The CDR3 loop reads CASSPRYTIYNEQFF. CDR3 nucleotides: TGTGCCAGCAGCCCCCGATATACGATCTACAACGAGCAGTTCTTC.

The chain is built from TRBV24-1 and TRBJ2-3, with D tentatively TRBD2 (6 bases). The CDR3 sequence is 16 residues long. The V end lost 1 base, the J end lost 0 bases, and 10 bases lay between the germline ends. Germline V gene lookup returns CDR1 KGHDR and CDR2 SFDVKD. In DNA form, the CDR3 reads TGTGCCACCAGTGATTTTTCAGGGACTAGCACAGATACGCAGTATTTT. Residues: CATSDFSGTSTDTQYF.

This chain joins TRBV20-1 and TRBJ2-7; D might be TRBD2 (5 bases). The CDR3 contains 15 residues. V was cut by 3 bases and J by 0 bases, with 15 bases left in between. CDR1 and CDR2 (germline): DFQATT, SNEGSKA (reference sequence). Here the CDR3 DNA reads TGCAGTGCTAGGGACTCCTATACCAACTCCTACGAGCAGTACTTC. Amino acid sequence: CSARDSYTNSYEQYF.

This clonotype occurred a few times. The genes are TRBV6-2 or TRBV6-3 and TRBJ2-1, with D perhaps TRBD1 (6 bases). The V end lost 5 bases, the J end lost 2 bases, and 13 bases lay between the germline ends. This CDR3 comprises 15 residues. CDR1 is MNHEY and CDR2 is SVGEGT in the germline V gene. CDR3 nucleotides: TGTGCCAGCAGTCTCCGGGACACAGCCTACAATGAGCAGTTCTTC. Translating it yields CASSLRDTAYNEQFF.

This clonotype has just a few counts. The V and J genes are TRBV7-2 and TRBJ2-5; D is unclear. This CDR3 comprises 18 residues. CDR1 and CDR2 (germline): SGHTA, FQGNSA. The V gene lost 7 bases and the J gene lost 3 bases, with 27 bases spanning the gap. CDR3 bases: TGTGCCAGCACCCCACGTACCCTGGCCGTGCTGGCAAAAGAGACCCAGTACTTC. Amino acid sequence: CASTPRTLAVLAKETQYF.

There are a few counts of this clonotype. This chain joins TRBV12-3 or TRBV12-4 and TRBJ2-7; TRBD1 matches 7 bases. The length of the CDR3 is 14 residues. J gave up 7 bases and V 2 bases, and 8 bases lay outside the gene matches. CDR3 region: CASSLTQGRREQYF. In DNA, the CDR3 is TGTGCCAGCAGTTTAACACAGGGGCGGAGGGAGCAGTACTTC.

A remark on this clonotype: Sequence at one end of the junction differs from germline and may be a read error. The chain links TRBV2 to TRBJ2-3, with 13 bases aligning to TRBD2. This CDR3 comprises 15 residues. Germline V gene data show CDR1 as SNHLY and CDR2 as FYNNEI. The DNA for the CDR3 is TGTACCAGCCGGGGACTAGCGGGACTCACAGATACGCAGTATTTT. It translates to CTSRGLAGLTDTQYF.

Note on this clonotype: This may be a read error, as it is one base from a much larger clone. The V and J genes are TRBV7-3 and TRBJ2-7, with D perhaps matching TRBD2 (7 bases). The germline CDR1 and CDR2 sequences are SGHTA and FQGTGA. The CDR3 consists of 15 residues. The CDR3 DNA is TGTGCCAGCAGCTTAATAGGGGGAGGACTAGACGAGCGGTACTTC. Translating it yields CASSLIGGGLDERYF.

This chain's CDR3 is CASSEAASGTGYGEQYF. In nucleotides, the CDR3 is TGTGCCAGCAGTGAAGCGGCCTCCGGGACAGGCTATGGTGAGCAGTACTTC. This chain joins TRBV2 and TRBJ2-5, with 8 bases identical to TRBD1. The V segment lost 0 bases and the J segment 11 bases; nucleotides outside the gene matches: 17. Germline lookup yields CDR1 SNHLY and CDR2 FYNNEI. This CDR3 is 17 amino acids long.

The sample holds many counts of this clonotype. The chain recombines TRBV12-3 or TRBV12-4 with TRBJ1-5; the match to TRBD1 covers 11 bases. The CDR3 consists of 15 residues. With V trimmed by 5 bases and J by 6 bases, 6 bases remained unmatched. CDR3 DNA: TGTGCCAGCAGTCCGAGGGACAGGGGGAGTCAGCCCCAGCATTTT. Residues: CASSPRDRGSQPQHF.

This clonotype was seen a handful of times. The chain joins TRBV20-1 to TRBJ2-2, with 7 positions matching TRBD1. Germline V gene lookup returns CDR1 DFQATT and CDR2 SNEGSKA (reference sequence). The CDR3 loop spans 17 amino acids. V lost 0 bases and J lost 2; bases outside the gene matches: 9. Here the CDR3 DNA reads TGCAGTGCTAGAGATCGACTCCGGGACAGAAACACCGGGGAGCTGTTTTTT. This codes for CSARDRLRDRNTGELFF.

This clonotype showed up many times. CDR3 in amino acids: CRAPRPSKRDTQYF. The CDR3, as DNA: TGCCGGGCCCCCCGGCCGTCCAAGAGAGATACGCAGTATTTT. The chain uses TRBV29-1 and TRBJ2-3; no reliable D call. This CDR3 comprises 14 residues. The V gene's germline CDR1 is SQVTM and CDR2 ANQGSEA.

This chain joins TRBV23-1 and TRBJ2-5; either TRBD1 or TRBD2 may supply D (5 bases each). TRBV23-1 qualifies as an ORF whose function is uncertain. This CDR3 contains 17 residues. The ends were cut back, 0 bases at V and 1 base at J, with 15 bases in the middle. The CDR3 spells CASSQSGIWGSQETQYF. DNA of the CDR3: TGCGCCAGCAGTCAATCAGGCATATGGGGGAGCCAAGAGACCCAGTACTTC.

This sequence joins TRBV11-2 and TRBJ2-7; a weak D match, TRBD1 (6 bases). Germline V gene lookup returns CDR1 SGHAT and CDR2 FQNNGV. The V and J ends lost 10 bases and 6 bases respectively, with 22 bases between them. The CDR3 is 14 residues long. Here the CDR3 DNA reads TGTGCCACGACTGGGCAAGGGACATCTCTCGAGCAGTACTTC. Amino acids: CATTGQGTSLEQYF.

This clonotype was observed a handful of times. This chain connects TRBV19 to TRBJ2-5; 8 bases match TRBD1. J lost 6 bases, V lost 4 bases, and 10 bases had no gene match. There are 15 residues in the CDR3. In germline, CDR1 is LNHDA, CDR2 SQIVND (reference sequence). CDR3 sequence: CASSNQRTGRQTQYF. The CDR3 DNA sequence: TGTGCCAGTAGTAATCAACGGACAGGGAGACAGACCCAGTACTTC.

V and J are TRBV20-1 and TRBJ1-5; D not resolved. The CDR3 is 15 amino acids. The germline V gene encodes CDR1 DFQATT and CDR2 SNEGSKA (reference sequence). The CDR3 coding sequence is TGCACCGCAGGACGGGCTGAGGGAAGCAATCAGCCCCAGCATTTT. Protein: CTAGRAEGSNQPQHF.

The DNA for the CDR3 is TGTGCCAGCAGCCAAGGGTCGGCAGGGGGCGACGAGCAGTACTTC. It codes for CASSQGSAGGDEQYF. The chain couples TRBV3-1 to TRBJ2-5; 8 bases agree with TRBD1. Matching the DNA end better, TRBJ2-7 makes the J call doubtful. The CDR3 length is 15 residues. Germline CDR1 reads LGHDT; CDR2 reads YNNKEL (reference sequence).

The chain combines TRBV10-3 with TRBJ2-1, with 14 bases matching TRBD2. After removal of 9 bases from V and 9 bases from J, the junction contained 7 bases not matched to a gene. The V gene's germline CDR1 is ENHRY and CDR2 SYGVKD. This CDR3 region has 14 residues. CDR3 bases: TGTGCCATTGGGACTAGCGGGAGTTCGGGTGAGCAGTTCTTC. It codes for CAIGTSGSSGEQFF.

The gene calls are TRBV7-6 and TRBJ2-1; 14 bases match TRBD2. CDR3 length equals 20 residues. Losses at the gene ends were 2 bases for V and 3 bases for J; bases not matched to a gene: 12. From germline, CDR1 is SGHVS and CDR2 FNYEAQ. CDR3 sequence: CASSLRPGLAGEPVYNEQFF. As DNA, the CDR3 is TGTGCCAGCAGCTTAAGGCCGGGACTAGCGGGAGAGCCCGTCTACAATGAGCAGTTCTTC.

A note on this clonotype: A much bigger clone sits one base away, suggesting this may be a read error. The chain links TRBV7-2 to TRBJ2-1; D unresolved. Germline CDR1 and CDR2: SGHTA and FQGNSA. Trimming cost V 2 bases and J 8 bases, with 10 bases left between them. The CDR3 totals 13 residues. The CDR3 coding sequence is TGTACCAGCAGCTTAAGTTGGCAATATGAGCAGTTCTTC. It translates to CTSSLSWQYEQFF. The variable domain in full, completed from reference TRBV7-2 and TRBJ2-1, reads GAGVSQSPSNKVTEKGKDVELRCDPISGHTALYWYRQSLGQGLEFLIYFQGNSAPDKSGLPSDRFSAERTGGSVSTLTIQRTQQEDSAVYLCTSSLSWQYEQFFGPGTRLTVL.

This sequence joins TRBV20-1 and TRBJ1-1; no firm D call. Looked up from germline, CDR1 is DFQATT and CDR2 is SNEGSKA (reference sequence). The CDR3 covers 13 residues. V lost 1 base, J lost 2 bases, and 8 bases lay in between. The CDR3 bases are TGCAGTGCTAGAGCGCTGGACAACACTGAAGCTTTCTTT. It is translated as CSARALDNTEAFF.

V usage is TRBV20-1 and J usage is TRBJ1-2; 7 bases agree with TRBD1. CDR1 is DFQATT and CDR2 is SNEGSKA in the germline V gene (reference sequence). With V trimmed by 6 bases and J by 6 bases, 10 bases remained unmatched. CDR3 length: 13 residues. Here the CDR3 DNA reads TGCAGTGCCCGAGACAGGGCCTATAATGGCTACACCTTC. This encodes CSARDRAYNGYTF.